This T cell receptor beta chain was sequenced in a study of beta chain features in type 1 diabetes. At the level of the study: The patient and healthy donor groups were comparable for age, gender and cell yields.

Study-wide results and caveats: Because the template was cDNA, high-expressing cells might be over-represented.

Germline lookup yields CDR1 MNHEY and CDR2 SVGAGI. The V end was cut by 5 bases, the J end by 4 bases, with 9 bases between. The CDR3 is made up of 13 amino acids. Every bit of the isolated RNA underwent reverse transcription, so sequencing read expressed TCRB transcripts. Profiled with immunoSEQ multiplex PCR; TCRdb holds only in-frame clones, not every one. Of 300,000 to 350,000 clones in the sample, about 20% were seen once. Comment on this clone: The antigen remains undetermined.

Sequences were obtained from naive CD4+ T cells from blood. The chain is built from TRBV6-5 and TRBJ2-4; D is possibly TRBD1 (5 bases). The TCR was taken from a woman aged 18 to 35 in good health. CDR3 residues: CASSLRGKNIQYF. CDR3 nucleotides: TGTGCCAGCAGTCTTAGGGGTAAAAACATTCAGTACTTC.